The entry below gives a single T cell receptor beta chain sequence along with its context. TCRdb's table, derived via immunoSEQ multiplex PCR, lists solely in-frame clones and lacks some. The sample carries approximately 1,000,000 clones, 75% to 85% recorded once. V was clipped by 6 bases and J by 2 bases; unmatched bases: 5. The CDR3 sequence is 14 residues long. CDR1 is LNHDA, CDR2 SQIVND, per germline (reference sequence). The source of the sample is a study of shared clonotypes between healthy human individuals. Subsets obtained from CD4+ cells comprised CD45RA+ naive and CD45RA-negative memory cells.

What was sequenced was memory CD4+ T cells from PBMCs. Subset denoted: CD45RA-negative fraction. The rearrangement joins TRBV19 to TRBJ2-7; TRBD1 aligns across 9 bases. The clonotype comes from a man aged 18 to 29 in good health. Some clones in this sample may be carry-over from other donors' samples. The CDR3 loop is CASSRDRVAYEQYF. The CDR3 bases are TGTGCCAGTAGCAGGGACAGGGTGGCCTACGAGCAGTACTTC.